This TCR beta chain was captured in a study of CXCR3-negative and CXCR3-positive naive CD8 T cells. Regarding the study as a whole: CXCR3-expressing naive cells carried TRB CDR3s more hydrophobic than those of CXCR3-negative naive cells.

UMI labels and 5' RACE were used to prepare the TRB cDNA libraries. TCRdb re-called the 5' RACE reads; one entry per CDR3 protein, DNA not given. This repertoire includes roughly 86,000 distinct CDR3 sequences. For this clonotype: Its antigen is still unknown.

Naive CD8+ T cells had a CD45RO-CCR7+CD27+CD95- phenotype. Sequenced sample: naive CXCR3- CD8+ T cells from blood. Subset in this sample: CD45RO-CCR7+CD27+CD95- naive CD8+ T cells lacking CXCR3 (TNR3-). The receptor comes from a human donor in good health. Some clones in this sample may be carry-over from other donors' samples.

Here the CDR3 reads CASSSGVGNQPQHF. The chain recombines TRBV5-4 with TRBJ1-5. The CDR3 contains 14 residues. Germline V gene lookup returns CDR1 SGHNT and CDR2 YYREEE (reference sequence).